Listed below are T cell receptor beta chains from one sample, sequenced in a study of T cells in Graves' hyperthyroidism and ophthalmopathy. TCRdb re-called the multiplex PCR reads with MiXCR, one entry per CDR3 protein. The sample includes a few hundred thousand distinct CDR3 sequences, 15% to 18% seen only once; the top ten take roughly 25%. Sequenced: blood. All receptors come from a young woman with Graves' hyperthyroidism that later progressed to Graves' ophthalmopathy. Each CDR3 is given with its conserved first and last residue. A D gene is named only where the DNA matches it firmly. The size of a clone is reported for some rows only, either as once, few or many, or as a class for expanded clones.

TRBJ2-5	TRBD1	TRBV7-8	few	CASSRTRGLHQETQYF	TGTGCCAGCAGTAGGACCAGGGGGCTACATCAAGAGACCCAGTACTTC
TRBJ2-1	TRBD2	TRBV3-1	many	CASSKGLAYEQFF	TGTGCCAGCAGCAAAGGACTAGCCTATGAGCAGTTCTTC
TRBJ2-1	TRBD2	TRBV28	.	CASSLAGVDEQFF	TGTGCCAGCAGTCTAGCGGGAGTGGATGAGCAGTTCTTC
TRBJ2-7	.	TRBV7-2	many	CASSLRGLGPVSSYEQYF	TGTGCCAGCAGCTTAAGGGGCCTCGGACCCGTTTCCTCCTACGAGCAGTACTTC
TRBJ2-7	.	TRBV28	few	CASSTTGWGDEQYF	TGTGCCAGCAGCACGACAGGGTGGGGGGACGAGCAGTACTTC
TRBJ2-4	.	TRBV11-2	many	CASSLVRAYQNIQYF	TGTGCCAGCAGCTTAGTACGAGCGTATCAAAACATTCAGTACTTC
TRBJ2-1	TRBD2	TRBV4-3	.	CASSQQREVYNEQFF	TGCGCCAGCAGCCAACAGCGGGAGGTCTACAATGAGCAGTTCTTC
TRBJ2-7	.	TRBV6-2/TRBV6-3	many	CASSRGAPYEQYF	TGTGCCAGCAGTCGCGGAGCCCCCTACGAGCAGTACTTC
TRBJ1-4	.	TRBV6-2/TRBV6-3	few	CASSYETHEKLFF	TGTGCCAGCAGTTACGAGACGCATGAAAAACTGTTTTTT
TRBJ1-6	.	TRBV27	many	CASSLRNSPLHF	TGTGCCAGCAGTTTGCGTAATTCACCCCTCCACTTT
TRBJ2-2	.	TRBV5-1	.	CASSLGVARTGELFF	TGTGCCAGCAGCTTGGGTGTAGCGAGAACCGGGGAGCTGTTTTTT
TRBJ2-1	TRBD2	TRBV20-1	few	CSVRPALASNEQFF	TGCAGTGTTAGGCCGGCACTAGCGAGCAATGAGCAGTTCTTC
TRBJ2-2	.	TRBV2	.	CASSEQSSRTGELFF	TGTGCCAGCAGTGAACAGTCTAGTCGGACCGGGGAGCTGTTTTTT
TRBJ1-1	TRBD1	TRBV11-2	.	CASSLVAEGAVRNTEAFF	TGTGCCAGCAGCTTAGTAGCAGAGGGGGCCGTGAGGAACACTGAAGCTTTCTTT
TRBJ2-7	.	TRBV18	.	CASSAIGGVFTYEQYF	TGTGCCAGCTCAGCAATAGGAGGGGTGTTCACCTACGAGCAGTACTTC
TRBJ1-1	TRBD1	TRBV5-6	many	CASSPGTVRKGGEAFF	TGTGCCAGCAGCCCCGGGACAGTAAGAAAGGGGGGTGAAGCTTTCTTT
TRBJ2-3	.	TRBV11-2	many	CASSLDLVTYF	TGTGCCAGCAGCTTAGATCTAGTGACGTATTTT
TRBJ1-2	.	TRBV2	few	CASVAHTF	TGTGCCAGCGTGGCACACACCTTC
TRBJ2-2	.	TRBV12-3/TRBV12-4	many	CASLPGRGGNTGELFF	TGTGCCAGCCTACCCGGACGGGGAGGGAACACCGGGGAGCTGTTTTTT
TRBJ2-2	.	TRBV5-8	few	CASSTNRVNTGELFF	TGTGCCAGCAGCACCAACAGGGTTAACACCGGGGAGCTGTTTTTT
TRBJ1-6	.	TRBV20-1	.	CSARNGQNNSPLHF	TGCAGTGCTAGAAACGGACAGAATAATTCACCCCTCCACTTT
TRBJ2-7	TRBD1	TRBV20-1	many	CSARDRPSSYEQYF	TGCAGTGCTAGGGACAGGCCGAGCTCCTACGAGCAGTACTTC
TRBJ2-5	.	TRBV20-1	many	CSASPPFGGQETQYF	TGCAGTGCTAGTCCCCCCTTCGGGGGCCAAGAGACCCAGTACTTC
TRBJ2-4	TRBD2	TRBV7-9	.	CASSWRGSGPTAKNIQYF	TGTGCCAGCAGCTGGCGGGGGTCGGGACCGACAGCCAAAAACATTCAGTACTTC
TRBJ2-7	TRBD2	TRBV18	few	CASSSNPLTGTSGSYEQYF	TGTGCCAGCTCATCCAATCCCCTGACCGGGACTAGCGGATCCTACGAGCAGTACTTC
TRBJ1-1	.	TRBV18	many	CASSPRGQMNTEAFF	TGTGCCAGCTCACCACGGGGGCAAATGAACACTGAAGCTTTCTTT
TRBJ1-1	.	TRBV29-1	many	CSVGRGADTEAFF	TGCAGCGTGGGTCGGGGGGCTGACACTGAAGCTTTCTTT
TRBJ2-5	.	TRBV18	few	CASSPQIEETQYF	TGTGCCAGCTCACCCCAGATAGAAGAGACCCAGTACTTC
TRBJ2-5	.	TRBV20-1	many	CSGRVAALRTQYF	TGCAGTGGGAGGGTGGCTGCCCTTAGGACCCAGTACTTC
TRBJ1-1	TRBD1	TRBV20-1	many	CSARPLGQGGANTEAFF	TGCAGTGCTAGACCTCTTGGACAGGGAGGTGCCAACACTGAAGCTTTCTTT
TRBJ2-7	.	TRBV6-1	.	CASSDGETYEQYF	TGTGCCAGCAGTGACGGCGAGACCTACGAGCAGTACTTC
TRBJ2-2	.	TRBV12-3/TRBV12-4	few	CASSFGGSGELFF	TGTGCCAGCAGTTTCGGTGGCTCCGGGGAGCTGTTTTTT
TRBJ2-7	TRBD1	TRBV6-1	many	CASSPSGTGTEQYF	TGTGCCAGCAGTCCCTCCGGGACAGGGACCGAGCAGTACTTC
TRBJ2-5	TRBD1	TRBV27	.	CASSSQGVGEETQYF	TGTGCCAGCAGTTCCCAGGGGGTCGGAGAAGAGACCCAGTACTTC
TRBJ2-7	.	TRBV11-2	many	CASSPWLARTFYEQYF	TGTGCCAGCAGCCCGTGGCTAGCGCGTACCTTCTACGAGCAGTACTTC
TRBJ2-2	TRBD2	TRBV7-9	.	CASSYEPGLAGGSNTRELFF	TGTGCCAGCAGCTACGAACCGGGACTAGCGGGAGGGTCGAACACCCGGGAGCTGTTTTTT
TRBJ1-1	.	TRBV29-1	many	CSVEGPRNTEAFF	TGCAGCGTTGAAGGACCAAGGAACACTGAAGCTTTCTTT
TRBJ2-1	TRBD1	TRBV29-1	many	CSVATGQGAFYNEQFF	TGCAGCGTAGCTACCGGACAGGGGGCGTTTTACAATGAGCAGTTCTTC
TRBJ2-6	TRBD2	TRBV6-1	few	CASSREVAFSGANVLTF	TGTGCCAGCTCCCGGGAGGTAGCATTCTCTGGGGCCAACGTCCTGACTTTC
TRBJ2-7	.	TRBV6-1	.	CASSHGGTDRYEQYF	TGTGCCAGCAGCCACGGGGGGACAGATCGTTACGAGCAGTACTTC
TRBJ2-3	TRBD2	TRBV4-1	many	CASSPLGGRAPADTQYF	TGCGCCAGCAGCCCCCTTGGTGGGAGGGCCCCCGCAGATACGCAGTATTTT
TRBJ2-5	.	TRBV5-5	many	CASSPHNYRHQETQYF	TGTGCCAGCAGCCCCCATAACTATCGGCACCAAGAGACCCAGTACTTC
TRBJ1-2	.	TRBV29-1	.	CSVVLSDNNYGYTF	TGCAGCGTTGTCCTCAGTGACAATAACTATGGCTACACCTTC
TRBJ2-1	TRBD2	TRBV20-1	.	CSATGLAGAFPYNEQFF	TGCAGTGCCACGGGACTAGCGGGAGCATTCCCCTACAATGAGCAGTTCTTC
TRBJ1-2	TRBD1	TRBV27	few	CASSGTGTYGYTF	TGTGCCAGCAGTGGGACAGGGACTTATGGCTACACCTTC
TRBJ2-7	TRBD2	TRBV7-9	few	CASSPQRGAVEQYF	TGTGCCAGCAGCCCTCAGCGGGGGGCCGTCGAGCAGTACTTC
TRBJ2-1	TRBD2	TRBV28	many	CASCHGGVGNEQFF	TGTGCCAGCTGCCATGGGGGGGTCGGGAATGAGCAGTTCTTC
TRBJ1-3	.	TRBV5-1	.	CASSLEGSDGNTIYF	TGCGCCAGCAGCTTGGAGGGATCCGATGGAAACACCATATATTTT
TRBJ1-6	.	TRBV4-1	.	CASSRGEKNSPLHF	TGCGCCAGCAGTAGAGGGGAGAAAAATTCACCCCTCCACTTT
TRBJ1-6	TRBD1	TRBV20-1	many	CSARTRDRGRAPLHF	TGCAGTGCCCGGACCCGGGACAGGGGGCGAGCACCCCTCCACTTT
TRBJ2-1	TRBD2	TRBV18	.	CASSPTSGDLNNEQFF	TGTGCCAGCTCACCGACTAGCGGGGATCTCAACAATGAGCAGTTCTTC
TRBJ1-1	.	TRBV25-1	.	CASSAAGRNTEAFF	TGTGCCAGCAGTGCGGCAGGGAGGAATACTGAAGCTTTCTTT
TRBJ2-1	TRBD2	TRBV7-9	many	CASSRGLAGEEQFF	TGTGCCAGCAGCCGGGGACTAGCGGGAGAAGAGCAGTTCTTC
TRBJ2-3	.	TRBV19	few	CASSPGLSDTQYF	TGTGCCAGTAGTCCGGGACTCTCAGATACGCAGTATTTT
TRBJ2-1	.	TRBV14	.	CASSPTSRSYNEQFF	TGTGCCAGCAGCCCTACTAGCAGATCCTACAATGAGCAGTTCTTC